The source of this T cell receptor (beta chain) is a study of technical replicates of blood from a handful of donors. Profiling relied on immunoSEQ multiplex PCR, and the TCRdb table lists in-frame clones only, not all of them. This sample has tens of thousands of clones, with more than 85% found just once. CDR1 and CDR2 from the germline V gene are WSHSY and SAAADI. The CDR3 is 14 residues long. J lost 3 bases, V lost 5 bases, and 3 bases had no gene match. The V gene is TRBV10-2, the J gene TRBJ2-3, with 9 bases identical to TRBD1. The sample was PBMCs. This receptor was identified in a human donor in good health. Some clones in this sample may be carry-over from other donors' samples. DNA of the CDR3: TGCGCCAGCAGTTTACAGGGGGCTACAGATACGCAGTATTTT. Translating it yields CASSLQGATDTQYF.